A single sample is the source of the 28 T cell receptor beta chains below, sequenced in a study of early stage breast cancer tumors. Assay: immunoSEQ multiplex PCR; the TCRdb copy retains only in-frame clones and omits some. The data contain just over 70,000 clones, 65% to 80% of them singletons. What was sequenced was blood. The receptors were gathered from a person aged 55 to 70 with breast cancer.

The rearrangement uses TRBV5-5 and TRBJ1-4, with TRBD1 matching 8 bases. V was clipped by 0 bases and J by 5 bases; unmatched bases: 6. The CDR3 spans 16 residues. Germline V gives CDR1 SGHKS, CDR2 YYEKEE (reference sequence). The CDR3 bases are TGTGCCAGCAGCTTGGAAACAGGGGGAAGGAATGAAAAACTGTTTTTT. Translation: CASSLETGGRNEKLFF.

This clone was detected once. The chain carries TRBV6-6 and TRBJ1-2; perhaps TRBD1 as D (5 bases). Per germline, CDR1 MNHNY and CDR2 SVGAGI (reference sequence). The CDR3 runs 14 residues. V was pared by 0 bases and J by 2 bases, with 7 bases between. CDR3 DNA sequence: TGTGCCAGCAGTTACTCGTCAGGGAACTATGGCTACACCTTC. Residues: CASSYSSGNYGYTF.

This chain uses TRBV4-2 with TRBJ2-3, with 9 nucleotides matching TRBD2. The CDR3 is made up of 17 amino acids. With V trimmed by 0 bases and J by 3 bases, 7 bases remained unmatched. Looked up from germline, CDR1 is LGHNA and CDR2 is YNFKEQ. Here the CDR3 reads CASSQEWAGGPTDTQYF. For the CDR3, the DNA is TGTGCCAGCAGCCAAGAATGGGCGGGGGGGCCTACAGATACGCAGTATTTT.

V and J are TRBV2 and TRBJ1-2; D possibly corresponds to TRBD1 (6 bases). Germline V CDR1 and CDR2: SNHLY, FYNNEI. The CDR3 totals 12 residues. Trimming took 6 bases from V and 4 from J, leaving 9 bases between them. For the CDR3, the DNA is TGTGCCAGCAGACAGGACAGCTATGGCTACACCTTC. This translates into CASRQDSYGYTF. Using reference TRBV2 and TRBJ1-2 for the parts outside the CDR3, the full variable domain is EPEVTQTPSHQVTQMGQEVILRCVPISNHLYFYWYRQILGQKVEFLVSFYNNEISEKSEIFDDQFSVERPDGSNFTLKIRSTKLEDSAMYFCASRQDSYGYTFGSGTRLTVV.

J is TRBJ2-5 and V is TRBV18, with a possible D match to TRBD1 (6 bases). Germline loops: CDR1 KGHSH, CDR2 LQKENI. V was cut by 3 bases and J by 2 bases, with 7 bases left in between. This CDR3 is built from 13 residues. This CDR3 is CASSPDRQETQYF. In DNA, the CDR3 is TGTGCCAGCTCACCCGACAGGCAAGAGACCCAGTACTTC.

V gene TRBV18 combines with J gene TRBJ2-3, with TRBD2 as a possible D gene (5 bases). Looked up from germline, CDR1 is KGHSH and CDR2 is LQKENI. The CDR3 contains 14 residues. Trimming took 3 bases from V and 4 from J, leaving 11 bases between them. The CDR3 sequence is CASSPWTEADTQYF. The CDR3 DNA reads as TGTGCCAGCTCACCCTGGACTGAGGCAGATACGCAGTATTTT.

CDR3 residues: CASSPPGDRGRETQYF. The CDR3, as DNA: TGTGCCAGCTCACCACCGGGGGACAGGGGTCGAGAGACCCAGTACTTC. This sequence joins TRBV18 and TRBJ2-5, with TRBD1 matching over 10 bases. V trimming: 0 bases; J trimming: 4 bases; junction bases outside the gene matches: 5. From germline, CDR1 is KGHSH and CDR2 LQKENI. There are 16 residues in the CDR3.

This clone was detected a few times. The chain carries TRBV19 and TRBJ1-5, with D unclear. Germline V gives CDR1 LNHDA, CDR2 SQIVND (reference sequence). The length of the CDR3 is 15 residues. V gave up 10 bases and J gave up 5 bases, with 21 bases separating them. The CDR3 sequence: CATSLQLGPHQPQHF. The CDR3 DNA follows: TGTGCCACCTCCCTCCAATTGGGCCCTCATCAGCCCCAGCATTTT.

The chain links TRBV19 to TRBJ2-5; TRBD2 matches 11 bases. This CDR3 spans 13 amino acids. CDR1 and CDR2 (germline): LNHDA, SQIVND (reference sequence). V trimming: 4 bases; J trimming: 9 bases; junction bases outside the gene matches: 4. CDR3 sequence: CASSTLAGEPQYF. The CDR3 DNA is TGTGCCAGTAGTACACTAGCGGGAGAACCCCAGTACTTC. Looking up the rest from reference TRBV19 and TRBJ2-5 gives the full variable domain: DGGITQSPKYLFRKEGQNVTLSCEQNLNHDAMYWYRQDPGQGLRLIYYSQIVNDFQKGDIAEGYSVSREKKESFPLTVTSAQKNPTAFYLCASSTLAGEPQYFGPGTRLLVL.

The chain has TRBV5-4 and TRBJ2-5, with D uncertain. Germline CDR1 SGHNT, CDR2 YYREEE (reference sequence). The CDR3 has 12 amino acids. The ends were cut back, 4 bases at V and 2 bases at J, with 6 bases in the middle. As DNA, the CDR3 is TGTGCCAGCAGCCATCCGCAAGAGACCCAGTACTTC. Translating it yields CASSHPQETQYF.

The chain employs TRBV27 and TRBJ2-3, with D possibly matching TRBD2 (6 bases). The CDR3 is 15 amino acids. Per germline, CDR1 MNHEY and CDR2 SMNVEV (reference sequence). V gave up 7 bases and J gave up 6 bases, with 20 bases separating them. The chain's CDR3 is CASTPRRSSADTQYF. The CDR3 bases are TGTGCCAGCACCCCGAGACGGTCTAGCGCGGATACGCAGTATTTT.

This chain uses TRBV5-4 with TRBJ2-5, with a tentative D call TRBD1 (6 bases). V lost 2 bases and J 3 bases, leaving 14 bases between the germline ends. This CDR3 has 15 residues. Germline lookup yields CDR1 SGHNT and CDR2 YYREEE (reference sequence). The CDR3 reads CASSFSSRTEETQYF. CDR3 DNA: TGTGCCAGCAGCTTTTCTTCTAGGACAGAAGAGACCCAGTACTTC. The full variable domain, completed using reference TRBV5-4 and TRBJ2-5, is ETGVTQSPTHLIKTRGQQVTLRCSSQSGHNTVSWYQQALGQGPQFIFQYYREEENGRGNFPPRFSGLQFPNYSSELNVNALELDDSALYLCASSFSSRTEETQYFGPGTRLLVL.

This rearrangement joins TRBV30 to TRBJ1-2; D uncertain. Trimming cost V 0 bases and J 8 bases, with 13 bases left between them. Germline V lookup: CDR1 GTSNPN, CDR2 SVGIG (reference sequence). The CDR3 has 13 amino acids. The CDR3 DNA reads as TGTGCCTGGAGTGTGGTCAGTCGGTTGGGCTACACCTTC. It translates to CAWSVVSRLGYTF.

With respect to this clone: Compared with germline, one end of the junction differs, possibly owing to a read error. In DNA form, the CDR3 reads TGTGCCAGCAGACTACAGGGGAACCCCGGGGAGCTGTTTTTT. It codes for CASRLQGNPGELFF. The J gene is TRBJ2-2, the V gene TRBV2; 7 nucleotides match TRBD1. Germline CDR1 and CDR2: SNHLY and FYNNEI. The CDR3 contains 14 residues.

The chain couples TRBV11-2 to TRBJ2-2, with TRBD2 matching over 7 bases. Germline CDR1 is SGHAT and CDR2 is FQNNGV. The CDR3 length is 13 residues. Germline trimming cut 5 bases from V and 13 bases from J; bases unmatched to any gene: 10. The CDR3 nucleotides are TGTGCCAGCAGCCCAGGGAGGGTGGAGAGGCTGTTTTTT. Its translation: CASSPGRVERLFF.

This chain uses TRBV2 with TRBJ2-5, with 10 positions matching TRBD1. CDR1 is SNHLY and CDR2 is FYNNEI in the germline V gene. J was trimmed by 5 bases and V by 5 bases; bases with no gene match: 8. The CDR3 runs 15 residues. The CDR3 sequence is CASSLSTGQGETQYF. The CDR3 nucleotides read TGTGCCAGCAGTCTCTCTACGGGACAGGGGGAGACCCAGTACTTC.

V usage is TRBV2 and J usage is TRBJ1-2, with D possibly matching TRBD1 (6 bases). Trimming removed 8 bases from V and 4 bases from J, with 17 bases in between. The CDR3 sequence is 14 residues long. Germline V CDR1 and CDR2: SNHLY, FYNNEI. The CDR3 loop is CASVSEQGAYGYTF. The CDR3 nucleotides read TGTGCCAGCGTATCCGAACAGGGCGCCTATGGCTACACCTTC.

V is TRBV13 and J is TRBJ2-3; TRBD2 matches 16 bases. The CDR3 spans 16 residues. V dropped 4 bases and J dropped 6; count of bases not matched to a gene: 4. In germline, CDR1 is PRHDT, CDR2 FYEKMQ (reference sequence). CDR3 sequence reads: CASSSGLAGGPDTQYF. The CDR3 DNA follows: TGTGCCAGCAGCTCGGGACTAGCGGGAGGGCCGGATACGCAGTATTTT. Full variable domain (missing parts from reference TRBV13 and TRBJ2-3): AAGVIQSPRHLIKEKRETATLKCYPIPRHDTVYWYQQGPGQDPQFLISFYEKMQSDKGSIPDRFSAQQFSDYHSELNMSSLELGDSALYFCASSSGLAGGPDTQYFGPGTRLTVL.

DNA of the CDR3: TGTGCCAGCAGCTTAATCCGCACAGATACGCAGTATTTT. This sequence encodes CASSLIRTDTQYF. The J gene is TRBJ2-3, the V gene TRBV7-3; D call uncertain. V was shortened by 1 base and J by 1 base, with 3 bases between the two germline ends. This CDR3 is 13 amino acids long. Germline CDR1 and CDR2: SGHTA and FQGTGA.

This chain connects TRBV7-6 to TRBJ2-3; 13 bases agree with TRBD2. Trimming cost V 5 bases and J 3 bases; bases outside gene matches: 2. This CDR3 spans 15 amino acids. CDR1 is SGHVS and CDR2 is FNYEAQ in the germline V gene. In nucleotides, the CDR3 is TGTGCCAGCAGCCAACTAGCGGGGGGGACAGATACGCAGTATTTT. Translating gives CASSQLAGGTDTQYF.

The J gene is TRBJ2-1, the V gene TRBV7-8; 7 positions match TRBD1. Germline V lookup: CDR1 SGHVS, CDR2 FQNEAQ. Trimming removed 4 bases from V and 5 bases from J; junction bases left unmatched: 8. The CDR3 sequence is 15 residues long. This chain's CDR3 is CASSSRDRPNNEQFF. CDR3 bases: TGTGCCAGCAGCTCTCGGGACAGACCTAACAATGAGCAGTTCTTC. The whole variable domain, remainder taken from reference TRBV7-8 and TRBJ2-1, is GAGVSQSPRYKVAKRGQDVALRCDPISGHVSLFWYQQALGQGPEFLTYFQNEAQLDKSGLPSDRFFAERPEGSVSTLKIQRTQQEDSAVYLCASSSRDRPNNEQFFGPGTRLTVL.

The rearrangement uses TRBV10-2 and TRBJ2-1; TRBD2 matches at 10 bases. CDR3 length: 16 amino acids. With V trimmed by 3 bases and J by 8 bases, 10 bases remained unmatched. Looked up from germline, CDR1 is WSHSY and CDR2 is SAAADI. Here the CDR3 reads CASSDILAGVKHEQFF. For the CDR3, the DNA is TGCGCCAGCAGTGATATCCTAGCGGGGGTTAAACATGAGCAGTTCTTC.

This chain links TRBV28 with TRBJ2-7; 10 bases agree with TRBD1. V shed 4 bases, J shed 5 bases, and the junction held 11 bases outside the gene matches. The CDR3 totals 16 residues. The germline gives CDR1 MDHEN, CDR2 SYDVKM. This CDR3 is CASSSIPGTGVNEQYF. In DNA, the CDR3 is TGTGCCAGCAGTTCCATTCCCGGGACAGGGGTAAACGAGCAGTACTTC. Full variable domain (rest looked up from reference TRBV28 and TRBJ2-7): DVKVTQSSRYLVKRTGEKVFLECVQDMDHENMFWYRQDPGLGLRLIYFSYDVKMKEKGDIPEGYSVSREKKERFSLILESASTNQTSMYLCASSSIPGTGVNEQYFGPGTRLTVT.

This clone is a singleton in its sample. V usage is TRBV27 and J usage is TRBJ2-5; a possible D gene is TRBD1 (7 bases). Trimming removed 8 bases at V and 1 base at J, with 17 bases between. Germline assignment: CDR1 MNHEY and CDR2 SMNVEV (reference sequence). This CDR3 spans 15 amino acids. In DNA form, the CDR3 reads TGTGCCAGCGGCAGGGGGGCTAGCCCCCAAGAGACCCAGTACTTC. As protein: CASGRGASPQETQYF.

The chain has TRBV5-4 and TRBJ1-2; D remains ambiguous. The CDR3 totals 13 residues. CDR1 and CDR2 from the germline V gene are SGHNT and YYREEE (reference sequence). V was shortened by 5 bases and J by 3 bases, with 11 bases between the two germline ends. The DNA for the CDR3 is TGTGCCAGCAGTTTCCCGTATGACTATGGCTACACCTTC. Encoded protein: CASSFPYDYGYTF. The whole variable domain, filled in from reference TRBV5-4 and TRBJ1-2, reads ETGVTQSPTHLIKTRGQQVTLRCSSQSGHNTVSWYQQALGQGPQFIFQYYREEENGRGNFPPRFSGLQFPNYSSELNVNALELDDSALYLCASSFPYDYGYTFGSGTRLTVV.

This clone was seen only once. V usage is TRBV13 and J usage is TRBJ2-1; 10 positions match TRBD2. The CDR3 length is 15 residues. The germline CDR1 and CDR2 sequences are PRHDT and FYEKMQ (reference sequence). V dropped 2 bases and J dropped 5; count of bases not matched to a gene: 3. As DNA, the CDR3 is TGTGCCAGCAGCTTACCTAGCGGGAGCCACAATGAGCAGTTCTTC. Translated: CASSLPSGSHNEQFF.

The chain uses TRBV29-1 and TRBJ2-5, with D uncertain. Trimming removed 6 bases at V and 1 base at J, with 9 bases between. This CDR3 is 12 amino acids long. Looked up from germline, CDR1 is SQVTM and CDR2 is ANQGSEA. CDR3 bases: TGCAGCGTCCAACCAGGCCAAGAGACCCAGTACTTC. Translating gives CSVQPGQETQYF.

The CDR3 DNA reads TGTGCCTGGGATACAGGGAATGGCTACACCTTC. Protein product: CAWDTGNGYTF. V is TRBV30 and J is TRBJ1-2, with a possible D match to TRBD1 (6 bases). This CDR3 is 11 amino acids long. Deletions cut 5 bases from V and 6 bases from J, with 10 bases between. The V gene's germline CDR1 is GTSNPN and CDR2 SVGIG (reference sequence).